These 14 T cell receptor beta chains originate from one sample sequenced in a study of blood T cell repertoires in COVID-19. The table came from immunoSEQ multiplex PCR; TCRdb's copy has only in-frame clones and leaves some out. In the table there are under 300,000 clones, roughly nine tenths of which are singletons. Sequencing was done on a sample of PBMCs or T cells enriched from blood (not recorded which). The source is a woman younger than 45 with acute COVID-19.

Comment on this clone: This CDR3 is also generated by other DNA sequences in the sample. The chain recombines TRBV5-1 with TRBJ1-3; perhaps TRBD1 as D (5 bases). V lost 0 bases and J lost 3, with 10 bases in between. CDR1 is SGHRS and CDR2 is YFSETQ in the germline V gene. The CDR3 has 15 residues. CDR3 in amino acids: CASSLAGNSGNTIYF. CDR3 nucleotides: TGCGCCAGCAGCTTGGCAGGGAACAGTGGAAACACCATATATTTT.

The chain recombines TRBV9 with TRBJ2-3; 12 bases are shared with TRBD2. The CDR3 sequence is 16 residues long. Germline V gene sequence: CDR1 SGDLS, CDR2 YYNGEE. The ends lost 0 bases at V and 5 bases at J; junction bases unmatched: 4. CDR3 protein: CASSVGTSGDGDTQYF. The CDR3 bases are TGTGCCAGCAGCGTAGGGACTAGCGGGGATGGAGATACGCAGTATTTT. The entire variable domain, with the rest obtained from reference TRBV9 and TRBJ2-3, is as follows: DSGVTQTPKHLITATGQRVTLRCSPRSGDLSVYWYQQSLDQGLQFLIQYYNGEERAKGNILERFSAQQFPDLHSELNLSSLELGDSALYFCASSVGTSGDGDTQYFGPGTRLTVL.

The rearrangement uses TRBV25-1 and TRBJ2-3; D gene ambiguous. V lost 1 base to trimming and J lost 0 bases, with 11 bases between them. The CDR3 is 16 residues long. Germline CDR1 reads MGHDK; CDR2 reads SYGVNS. CDR3 region: CASSEFPVLSTDTQYF. The CDR3 DNA reads as TGTGCCAGCAGTGAATTTCCTGTTCTCAGCACAGATACGCAGTATTTT.

About this clone: At one end, the junction sequence differs from germline, possibly due to a read error. This chain joins TRBV2 and TRBJ2-1; 10 nucleotides line up with TRBD1. The CDR3 totals 11 residues. Per the germline V gene, CDR1 is SNHLY and CDR2 is FYNNEI. In nucleotides, the CDR3 is TGTGCCAGCACTACGACAGGGGGCGGTCTCTTC. As protein: CASTTTGGGLF.

The gene calls are TRBV12-3 or TRBV12-4 and TRBJ2-1, with a possible D match to TRBD1 (5 bases). This CDR3 comprises 13 residues. V lost 6 bases and J lost 4, with 10 bases in between. The CDR3 bases are TGTGCCAGCAGCTTGACAGCATACAATGAGCAGTTCTTC. This sequence encodes CASSLTAYNEQFF.

V is TRBV12-5 and J is TRBJ1-5, with 12 bases aligning to TRBD1. CDR1 and CDR2 from the germline V gene are LGHNT and FRNRAP. The CDR3 consists of 17 residues. The V gene end was trimmed by 9 bases and the J gene end by 0 bases; junction bases not matched to a gene: 9. The CDR3 loop reads CASGPGQGAGSNQPQHF. The CDR3 nucleotides read TGTGCTAGCGGGCCGGGACAGGGGGCCGGTAGCAATCAGCCCCAGCATTTT.

The chain combines TRBV28 with TRBJ2-7; perhaps TRBD1 as D (5 bases). The CDR3 is 14 amino acids. The V end lost 6 bases, the J end lost 4 bases, and 16 bases lay between the germline ends. The germline CDR1 and CDR2 sequences are MDHEN and SYDVKM. The CDR3 sequence: CASRTQGNEYEQYF. The CDR3 nucleotides are TGTGCCAGCAGGACGCAGGGAAATGAGTACGAGCAGTACTTC.

The chain recombines TRBV5-4 with TRBJ2-3; perhaps TRBD2 as D (5 bases). The V and J ends lost 1 base and 2 bases respectively, with 11 bases between them. The CDR3 consists of 15 residues. The germline gives CDR1 SGHNT, CDR2 YYREEE (reference sequence). The CDR3 sequence is CASSLSAADTDTQYF. In nucleotides, the CDR3 is TGTGCCAGCAGCTTGTCAGCGGCCGACACAGATACGCAGTATTTT.

The chain recombines TRBV6-5 with TRBJ2-1; possible D gene TRBD1, 5 bases. This CDR3 contains 15 residues. V lost 6 bases and J lost 7, with 19 bases in between. Germline CDR1 reads MNHEY; CDR2 reads SVGAGI. CDR3 amino acids: CASSLQGEIGNEQFF. The CDR3 DNA is TGTGCCAGCAGCCTCCAGGGTGAGATTGGGAATGAGCAGTTCTTC.

This chain uses TRBV6-2 or TRBV6-3 with TRBJ2-2; no firm D call. CDR1 is MNHEY and CDR2 is SVGEGT in the germline V gene. The CDR3 has 15 amino acids. V was pared by 4 bases and J by 1 base, with 10 bases between. For the CDR3, the DNA is TGTGCCAGCAGTTCGGTGGCAGGGAACACCGGGGAGCTGTTTTTT. Its protein product is CASSSVAGNTGELFF.

The CDR3 loop is CASSQEGDRHPYEQYF. Here the CDR3 DNA reads TGTGCCAGCAGCCAAGAGGGGGACAGGCACCCCTACGAGCAGTACTTC. V gene TRBV3-1 (or the pseudogene TRBV3-2) combines with J gene TRBJ2-7; 8 nucleotides align to TRBD1. Trimming cost V 0 bases and J 2 bases; bases outside gene matches: 6. This CDR3 region has 16 residues. The germline V gene has CDR1 LGHDT and CDR2 YNNKEL (reference sequence).

The chain has TRBV4-3 and TRBJ1-6; 12 nucleotides agree with TRBD1. Looked up from germline, CDR1 is LGHNA and CDR2 is YSLEER. The CDR3 is 14 amino acids. J lost 14 bases, V lost 0 bases, and 2 bases had no gene match. The DNA for the CDR3 is TGCGCCAGCAGCCAAGAGGGGACAGGGGGCTCCCTCCACTTT. This encodes CASSQEGTGGSLHF.

This clone showed up just a few times. This sequence joins TRBV28 and TRBJ1-2, with D unresolved. V dropped 1 base and J dropped 0 bases, with 6 bases sitting between them. The CDR3 totals 14 residues. Germline V gives CDR1 MDHEN, CDR2 SYDVKM. The CDR3 here is CASSLSAANYGYTF. As DNA, the CDR3 is TGTGCCAGCAGTTTATCGGCGGCTAACTATGGCTACACCTTC.

V usage is TRBV27 and J usage is TRBJ2-2; TRBD2 aligns across 10 bases. Per germline, CDR1 MNHEY and CDR2 SMNVEV (reference sequence). This CDR3 has 14 residues. V lost 7 bases, J lost 4 bases, and 3 bases stayed unmatched. The CDR3 sequence: CASNPSGSTGELFF. The CDR3 DNA follows: TGTGCCAGCAATCCTAGCGGGAGCACCGGGGAGCTGTTTTTT.